This record covers a single T cell receptor beta chain. The sample originates from a study of blood T cell repertoires in COVID-19. For the study at large: The cDNA or gDNA used as material had been derived from T cells, B-cell-depleted T cells, or PBMCs.

Measured with immunoSEQ multiplex PCR; TCRdb has only the in-frame clones, and not every one. Seen here are about 320,000 clones, around nine tenths observed once, and the top ten hold 3.9%. Self-reported history from a screening survey and questionnaire set each donor's cohort. The CDR3 sequence is 16 residues long. Trimming shortened V by 4 bases and J by 0 bases, and 15 bases separated the two germline ends. From germline, CDR1 is LGHDT and CDR2 YNNKEL (reference sequence). This clonotype was sampled from a woman between 25 and 40 years old who had been exposed to COVID-19. The gene calls are TRBV3-1 (or the pseudogene TRBV3-2) and TRBJ1-2; D call uncertain. Sequenced: PBMCs or T cells enriched from blood (not recorded which). The CDR3 nucleotides are TGTGCCAGCAGCCGCGGATCGGCCGGGACTAACTATGGCTACACCTTC. Translating it yields CASSRGSAGTNYGYTF.